This TCR beta chain was captured in a study of blood T cell repertoires in COVID-19. Assay used: immunoSEQ multiplex PCR; TCRdb lists only in-frame clones, some missing. The sample lists some 200,000 clones, 80% to 90% occurring once. Participant ages covered about 18 to 90 years across approximately 25 US areas. Before being deemed recovered, Cohort 3 donors had two negative PCRs, clearance, or symptom resolution. V lost 4 bases, J lost 3 bases, and 11 bases stayed unmatched. The germline V gene has CDR1 KGHDR and CDR2 SFDVKD. This CDR3 has 17 amino acids. The clonotype was recovered from a man aged 35-49 years who had recovered from COVID-19. The gene calls are TRBV24-1 and TRBJ1-2, with 9 bases fitting TRBD1. Specimen: PBMCs or T cells enriched from blood (not recorded which). Here the CDR3 reads CATSDGTGDRGYYGYTF. The CDR3, as DNA: TGTGCCACCAGTGACGGTACCGGAGACAGGGGGTACTATGGCTACACCTTC.